Listed below are T cell receptor beta chains from one sample, sequenced in a study of T-cell reconstitution after alpha-beta-depleted transplantation in children. TCRdb recomputed calls from the PCR reads with MiXCR, one row per CDR3 protein. This table holds 600,000 to 800,000 distinct CDR3 sequences, under 15% found once. Source: PBMCs, taken before TCRalphabeta/CD19-depleted stem cell transplant. These receptors came from a girl aged 2 to 9 with congenital amegakaryocytic thrombocytopenia, due to receive a stem cell transplant. Each CDR3 is given with its conserved first and last residue. A D gene is named only where the DNA matches it firmly. Rows give clone size only sometimes, using once, few, many, or a class for an expanded clone.

J: TRBJ2-1; D: .; size: many; V: TRBV20-1; CDR3: CSARDLLAPSSYNEQFF; DNA: TGCAGTGCTAGAGATCTCCTAGCGCCGAGCTCCTACAATGAGCAGTTCTTC
J: TRBJ1-1; D: .; size: many; V: TRBV13; CDR3: CASSSLPMNTEAFF; DNA: TGTGCCAGCAGCTCCCTCCCGATGAACACTGAAGCTTTCTTT
J: TRBJ2-1; D: TRBD2; size: many; V: TRBV29-1; CDR3: CSVMGLAGGPVYNEQFF; DNA: TGCAGCGTCATGGGGCTAGCGGGAGGGCCCGTCTACAATGAGCAGTTCTTC
J: TRBJ2-1; D: TRBD2; size: few; V: TRBV5-1; CDR3: CASSTGTSGRYEQFF; DNA: TGCGCCAGCAGCACTGGGACTAGCGGGAGGTATGAGCAGTTCTTC
J: TRBJ2-4; D: .; size: .; V: TRBV4-1; CDR3: CASSQDGGIQAKNIQYF; DNA: TGCGCCAGCAGCCAAGACGGAGGGATCCAAGCCAAAAACATTCAGTACTTC
J: TRBJ1-2; D: .; size: few; V: TRBV20-1; CDR3: CSATGSINGYTF; DNA: TGCAGTGCTACAGGGTCAATAAATGGCTACACCTTC
J: TRBJ2-3; D: .; size: few; V: TRBV6-5; CDR3: CASRKRGGTDTQYF; DNA: TGTGCCAGCCGAAAACGAGGGGGCACAGATACGCAGTATTTT
J: TRBJ2-7; D: .; size: many; V: TRBV20-1; CDR3: CSASEATGYEQYF; DNA: TGCAGTGCTTCGGAGGCCACAGGGTACGAGCAGTACTTC
J: TRBJ2-3; D: .; size: few; V: TRBV20-1; CDR3: CSARVIGSRTQYF; DNA: TGCAGTGCTAGAGTTATAGGGTCTCGAACGCAGTATTTT
J: TRBJ2-2; D: TRBD2; size: few; V: TRBV5-6; CDR3: CASSWDLAGGLGTGELFF; DNA: TGTGCCAGCAGCTGGGACCTAGCGGGAGGGCTTGGCACCGGGGAGCTGTTTTTT
J: TRBJ2-1; D: .; size: .; V: TRBV20-1; CDR3: CSASADRSSYNEQFF; DNA: TGCAGTGCTAGTGCGGATCGCAGCTCCTACAATGAGCAGTTCTTC
J: TRBJ2-7; D: TRBD1; size: many; V: TRBV20-1; CDR3: CSAGGGTGPYEQYF; DNA: TGCAGTGCTGGAGGCGGGACAGGGCCCTACGAGCAGTACTTC
J: TRBJ2-3; D: .; size: many; V: TRBV5-1; CDR3: CASSSGQISTDTQYF; DNA: TGCGCCAGCAGCTCTGGCCAGATTAGCACAGATACGCAGTATTTT
J: TRBJ2-1; D: TRBD2; size: many; V: TRBV5-1; CDR3: CASSPRLAGVGEQFF; DNA: TGCGCCAGCAGCCCCCGACTGGCGGGAGTTGGTGAGCAGTTCTTC
J: TRBJ1-1; D: .; size: .; V: TRBV2; CDR3: CASKIQEGEAFF; DNA: TGTGCCAGCAAGATACAGGAGGGCGAAGCTTTCTTT
J: TRBJ2-7; D: .; size: few; V: TRBV21-1; CDR3: CATTGTGDQHEQYF; DNA: TGTGCCACGACCGGGACAGGGGATCAACACGAGCAGTACTTC
J: TRBJ2-1; D: .; size: many; V: TRBV5-1; CDR3: CASSLEVGTSYNEQFF; DNA: TGCGCCAGCAGCTTGGAGGTCGGGACTTCCTACAATGAGCAGTTCTTC
J: TRBJ2-1; D: .; size: many; V: TRBV20-1; CDR3: CSALGQGAYNEQFF; DNA: TGCAGTGCTCTAGGGCAGGGCGCCTACAATGAGCAGTTCTTC
J: TRBJ1-2; D: .; size: few; V: TRBV12-3/TRBV12-4; CDR3: CASRGGRVYGYTF; DNA: TGTGCCAGCAGGGGAGGCAGGGTCTATGGCTACACCTTC
J: TRBJ2-2; D: .; size: many; V: TRBV25-1; CDR3: CASSDRVENTGELFF; DNA: TGTGCCAGCAGTGATAGGGTGGAGAACACCGGGGAGCTGTTTTTT
J: TRBJ2-1; D: TRBD2; size: few; V: TRBV5-1; CDR3: CASSLGVSGGDEQFF; DNA: TGCGCCAGCAGCTTGGGTGTTAGCGGGGGGGATGAGCAGTTCTTC
J: TRBJ2-3; D: .; size: many; V: TRBV7-6; CDR3: CASSLNADTDTQYF; DNA: TGTGCCAGCAGCTTGAATGCGGACACAGATACGCAGTATTTT
J: TRBJ1-2; D: .; size: many; V: TRBV20-1; CDR3: CSALVIQGLDGYTF; DNA: TGCAGTGCCCTCGTTATCCAGGGTTTAGATGGCTACACCTTC
J: TRBJ2-1; D: TRBD2; size: .; V: TRBV29-1; CDR3: CSVGTSGFNEQFF; DNA: TGCAGCGTCGGGACTAGCGGATTCAATGAGCAGTTCTTC
J: TRBJ1-1; D: .; size: many; V: TRBV10-3; CDR3: CAISESKGRGTEAFF; DNA: TGTGCCATCAGTGAGTCCAAGGGTCGGGGCACTGAAGCTTTCTTT
J: TRBJ2-7; D: TRBD2; size: many; V: TRBV29-1; CDR3: CSVEGTSGTYEQYF; DNA: TGCAGCGTTGAAGGGACTAGCGGGACATACGAGCAGTACTTC
J: TRBJ2-3; D: TRBD2; size: many; V: TRBV20-1; CDR3: CSASSIPSGSDTQYF; DNA: TGCAGTGCTAGCTCGATACCTAGCGGGAGTGATACGCAGTATTTT
J: TRBJ2-7; D: TRBD2; size: many; V: TRBV29-1; CDR3: CSATAGGDLTYEQYF; DNA: TGCAGCGCTACTGCGGGAGGGGACCTAACCTACGAGCAGTACTTC
J: TRBJ2-7; D: .; size: .; V: TRBV5-1; CDR3: CASSLGPPIYEQYF; DNA: TGCGCCAGCAGCTTGGGGCCTCCCATCTACGAGCAGTACTTC
J: TRBJ2-2; D: .; size: .; V: TRBV28; CDR3: CASSIQATNTGELFF; DNA: TGTGCCAGCAGTATACAGGCGACAAACACCGGGGAGCTGTTTTTT
J: TRBJ1-5; D: .; size: .; V: TRBV19; CDR3: CASSAGTQLNQPQHF; DNA: TGTGCCAGTAGTGCCGGGACACAACTTAATCAGCCCCAGCATTTT
J: TRBJ2-1; D: .; size: many; V: TRBV12-3/TRBV12-4; CDR3: CASNPLPSNEQFF; DNA: TGTGCCAGCAACCCCCTGCCCTCCAATGAGCAGTTCTTC
J: TRBJ2-7; D: TRBD2; size: many; V: TRBV4-2; CDR3: CASSRPSGRSLSYEQYF; DNA: TGTGCCAGCAGCAGACCTAGCGGGCGGTCTCTTTCCTACGAGCAGTACTTC
J: TRBJ2-7; D: .; size: .; V: TRBV7-9; CDR3: CASSPPVGLSPYEQYF; DNA: TGTGCCAGCAGCCCCCCTGTGGGCCTTTCTCCGTACGAGCAGTACTTC
J: TRBJ2-1; D: TRBD2; size: many; V: TRBV7-2; CDR3: CASSHTSGRGSYNEQFF; DNA: TGTGCCAGCAGCCACACTAGCGGGAGGGGGTCATACAATGAGCAGTTCTTC
J: TRBJ1-1; D: .; size: .; V: TRBV14; CDR3: CASSRHPRESGAFF; DNA: TGTGCCAGCAGCCGCCACCCAAGGGAAAGTGGAGCTTTCTTT
J: TRBJ2-1; D: TRBD2; size: many; V: TRBV5-1; CDR3: CASSFLAGPYNEQFF; DNA: TGCGCCAGCAGCTTTCTAGCGGGACCCTACAATGAGCAGTTCTTC
J: TRBJ2-3; D: TRBD2; size: many; V: TRBV6-5; CDR3: CASSSTSVSTDTQYF; DNA: TGTGCCAGCAGTTCAACTAGCGTTAGCACAGATACGCAGTATTTT
J: TRBJ2-3; D: .; size: few; V: TRBV2; CDR3: CASTKLYAQYF; DNA: TGTGCCAGCACAAAGTTGTACGCGCAGTATTTT
J: TRBJ2-7; D: .; size: many; V: TRBV28; CDR3: CASSLLGISYEQYF; DNA: TGTGCCAGCAGTTTGTTGGGGATCTCCTACGAGCAGTACTTC
J: TRBJ2-4; D: .; size: .; V: TRBV5-5; CDR3: CASSFLDQQGKGIQYF; DNA: TGTGCCAGCAGCTTCCTTGATCAGCAGGGAAAGGGCATTCAGTACTTC
J: TRBJ2-7; D: TRBD1; size: once; V: TRBV20-1; CDR3: CSASGQHSPLGQGAYEQYF; DNA: TGCAGTGCTAGTGGGCAACATAGCCCGTTGGGACAGGGGGCCTACGAGCAGTACTTC
J: TRBJ2-1; D: TRBD2; size: few; V: TRBV28; CDR3: CASESGTTPNEQFF; DNA: TGTGCCAGTGAGAGCGGGACTACCCCGAATGAGCAGTTCTTC
J: TRBJ2-1; D: .; size: many; V: TRBV6-1; CDR3: CASRNNYKAHNEQFF; DNA: TGTGCCAGCAGGAACAACTACAAGGCGCACAATGAGCAGTTCTTC
J: TRBJ2-3; D: TRBD2; size: few; V: TRBV20-1; CDR3: CSAAVDGRDTDTQYF; DNA: TGCAGTGCCGCCGTTGATGGGAGGGACACAGATACGCAGTATTTT
J: TRBJ1-6; D: .; size: few; V: TRBV19; CDR3: CASSTPFGGLDSPLHF; DNA: TGTGCCAGTAGTACCCCCTTTGGGGGGTTGGATTCACCCCTCCACTTT
J: TRBJ2-3; D: .; size: many; V: TRBV29-1; CDR3: CSVADGTSTDTQYF; DNA: TGCAGCGTCGCGGACGGGACTAGCACAGATACGCAGTATTTT
J: TRBJ2-1; D: .; size: few; V: TRBV20-1; CDR3: CSAGAEGSNNEQFF; DNA: TGCAGTGCCGGTGCCGAGGGGAGTAACAATGAGCAGTTCTTC
J: TRBJ2-1; D: TRBD2; size: .; V: TRBV24-1; CDR3: CATSDEAGGPTYNEQFF; DNA: TGTGCCACCAGTGATGAGGCGGGAGGCCCCACCTACAATGAGCAGTTCTTC
J: TRBJ1-1; D: TRBD1; size: few; V: TRBV4-1; CDR3: CASSRPPGGQGLESEAFF; DNA: TGCGCCAGCAGCCGTCCTCCCGGAGGACAGGGGCTTGAGAGTGAAGCTTTCTTT
J: TRBJ2-7; D: .; size: .; V: TRBV4-2; CDR3: CASSQPLGGPDEQYF; DNA: TGTGCCAGCAGCCAGCCACTAGGAGGCCCCGACGAGCAGTACTTC
J: TRBJ1-2; D: .; size: few; V: TRBV15; CDR3: CATSRKIGGGHADGYTF; DNA: TGTGCCACCAGCAGAAAGATCGGGGGAGGCCATGCAGATGGCTACACCTTC
J: TRBJ2-1; D: TRBD2; size: .; V: TRBV5-1; CDR3: CASSLGGSREGYNEQFF; DNA: TGCGCCAGCAGCTTGGGTGGTTCGCGGGAGGGTTACAATGAGCAGTTCTTC
J: TRBJ2-7; D: TRBD1; size: .; V: TRBV20-1; CDR3: CSAQRGQGTYEQYF; DNA: TGCAGTGCTCAGAGGGGACAGGGGACCTACGAGCAGTACTTC